This TCR beta chain derives from a study of T cells in Graves' hyperthyroidism and ophthalmopathy. Overall study results and limits: Through a model of 13 V-J features, ophthalmopathy was separated from stable hyperthyroidism. Among clonotypes expanded in thyroid above 0.001, most were also found in blood.

Germline CDR1 reads LNHDA; CDR2 reads SQIVND (reference sequence). The CDR3 spans 15 residues. Losses at the gene ends were 2 bases for V and 6 bases for J; bases not matched to a gene: 3. Patients showing uncontrolled infection, other autoimmune disease, pregnancy or lactation were ineligible. From 8.5 to 10 ml of fresh peripheral blood, PBMCs were isolated. Researchers amplified the TCR beta CDR3 regions from RNA transcripts. HTBI primers were employed in a first-round RT-PCR of the TCR CDR3. Via MiXCR, TCRdb re-called the multiplex PCR reads, giving one row per CDR3 protein. The sample has 500,000 to 800,000 distinct CDR3 sequences; around 15% are singletons. About this clonotype itself: Antigen: not known.

Input material: blood. This clonotype originated in a woman aged 50 to 60 with Graves' ophthalmopathy. V usage is TRBV19 and J usage is TRBJ2-1; 11 bases are shared with TRBD2. CDR3 sequence reads: CASSITSGRVNEQFF. CDR3 sequence (DNA): TGTGCCAGTAGTATAACTAGCGGGAGAGTCAATGAGCAGTTCTTC.